The 8 T cell receptor beta chains below come from one sample, sequenced in a study of blood T cell repertoires in COVID-19. Using immunoSEQ multiplex PCR, the repertoire was profiled, and TCRdb retains in-frame clones only, with some absent. The sample contains approximately 310,000 clones, over 75% of which appear only once. Sequences were obtained from peripheral blood. These receptors all stem from a woman in her fifties or sixties who had recovered from COVID-19.

The chain recombines TRBV10-3 with TRBJ2-2; weak D call: TRBD2 (6 bases). The CDR3 contains 15 residues. Trimming left V 6 bases short and J 0 bases short, with 11 bases between. Germline lookup yields CDR1 ENHRY and CDR2 SYGVKD. CDR3 sequence (DNA): TGTGCCATCAGCCCCGGGACTTCGAACACCGGGGAGCTGTTTTTT. Amino acid sequence: CAISPGTSNTGELFF.

V usage is TRBV19 and J usage is TRBJ1-2, with D uncertain. The ends were cut back, 7 bases at V and 4 bases at J, with 13 bases in the middle. Germline V gives CDR1 LNHDA, CDR2 SQIVND (reference sequence). This CDR3 has 13 amino acids. CDR3 amino acids: CASKEAGAYGYTF. CDR3 DNA sequence: TGTGCCAGTAAGGAGGCCGGAGCCTATGGCTACACCTTC.

V gene TRBV5-4 combines with J gene TRBJ2-5, with 7 nucleotides matching TRBD1. This CDR3 is 15 amino acids long. Germline CDR1 SGHNT, CDR2 YYREEE (reference sequence). V lost 4 bases and J lost 2; bases outside the gene matches: 8. The CDR3 nucleotides read TGTGCCAGCAGCCGACAGGGAGCCCAACAAGAGACCCAGTACTTC. It yields the protein CASSRQGAQQETQYF.

V is TRBV28 and J is TRBJ1-1; no reliable D call. There are 13 residues in the CDR3. Germline loops: CDR1 MDHEN, CDR2 SYDVKM. V was trimmed by 3 bases and J by 1 base, leaving 6 bases between them. The CDR3 reads CASSFRRNTEAFF. CDR3 in DNA: TGTGCCAGCAGTTTTAGGAGGAACACTGAAGCTTTCTTT.

The DNA of the CDR3 is TGCGCCAGCAGCTTGGCGGGACTAGCGGGCAGCACAGATACGCAGTATTTT. Protein product: CASSLAGLAGSTDTQYF. The V gene is TRBV5-1, the J gene TRBJ2-3, with TRBD2 identical over 12 bases. V lost 0 bases and J lost 0; bases outside the gene matches: 2. This CDR3 is 17 amino acids long. Per the germline V gene, CDR1 is SGHRS and CDR2 is YFSETQ.

The CDR3 nucleotides are TGTGCCAGCATAGTTGACAATCCCGGCTACGAGCAGTACTTC. This translates into CASIVDNPGYEQYF. The chain couples TRBV6-5 to TRBJ2-7; D ambiguous. The V gene's germline CDR1 is MNHEY and CDR2 SVGAGI. This CDR3 spans 14 amino acids. Trimming pared 7 bases from V and 3 bases from J, leaving 16 bases between.

The rearrangement joins TRBV3-1 (or the pseudogene TRBV3-2) to TRBJ1-4, with TRBD1 as a possible D gene (5 bases). Germline V gene sequence: CDR1 LGHDT, CDR2 YNNKEL (reference sequence). V was shortened by 4 bases and J by 8 bases, with 11 bases between the two germline ends. This CDR3 has 13 amino acids. The DNA of the CDR3 is TGTGCCAGCAGCCCCGCCAGGGTGGAAAAACTGTTTTTT. It specifies CASSPARVEKLFF.

The chain joins TRBV27 to TRBJ1-1, with TRBD1 matching 9 bases. Per the germline V gene, CDR1 is MNHEY and CDR2 is SMNVEV (reference sequence). CDR3 length: 15 amino acids. The V and J ends lost 6 bases and 8 bases, in that order; junction bases with no gene match: 13. CDR3 sequence (DNA): TGTGCCAGCAGCTACACCGGGACAGGGATTGGGGAAGCTTTCTTT. It specifies CASSYTGTGIGEAFF.